This is a list of T cell receptor beta chains from one sample in a study of cytomegalovirus exposure and HLA in healthy donors. Data came from immunoSEQ multiplex PCR; TCRdb stores just in-frame clones and leaves some out. The table shows about 160,000 clones, with 70% to 85% occurring only once. Sequencing used PBMCs. The source is a woman aged 25 to 39 in good health and CMV-seronegative. Both conserved end residues are trimmed from each CDR3. Fields, in order: J gene, V gene, CDR3 protein.

J: TRBJ1-2
V: TRBV6-1
CDR3: ATAIGTGRYGYP

J: TRBJ2-1
V: TRBV7-2
CDR3: ASSLDAWNEQF

J: TRBJ2-7
V: TRBV6-6
CDR3: ASSYSSGQSYEQY

J: TRBJ2-2
V: TRBV9
CDR3: ASSVVDRGLSGELF

J: TRBJ2-5
V: TRBV5-1
CDR3: ASSFVGDGETQY

J: TRBJ2-6
V: TRBV6-5
CDR3: ASSYAGPSGANVLT

J: TRBJ1-2
V: TRBV27
CDR3: ASSFSGRGKGAQGYT

J: TRBJ2-1
V: TRBV5-1
CDR3: ASSFALAGHNEQF

J: TRBJ2-1
V: TRBV15
CDR3: ATSRSDNEQF

J: TRBJ1-6
V: TRBV30
CDR3: AWGQGGSPLH

J: TRBJ1-2
V: TRBV4-1
CDR3: ASSHPMSRGYDAYT

J: TRBJ2-7
V: TRBV6-6
CDR3: ASSFPTGSYEQY

J: TRBJ1-5
V: TRBV18
CDR3: ASSPPGARNQPQH

J: TRBJ1-2
V: TRBV5-6
CDR3: ASSLLPTGDNYGYT

J: TRBJ2-2
V: TRBV27
CDR3: ASTTGTGLAGELF

J: TRBJ2-7
V: TRBV10-3
CDR3: ATLDRGAYEQY

J: TRBJ1-4
V: TRBV20-1
CDR3: SVLNEKLF

J: TRBJ1-2
V: TRBV30
CDR3: AWRGTGVRYGYT

J: .
V: TRBV29-1
CDR3: SVESLSYEQY

J: TRBJ1-5
V: TRBV7-2
CDR3: ASSPETGRAQPQH

J: TRBJ2-1
V: TRBV6-1
CDR3: ASSDHGLAGGYEQF

J: TRBJ2-5
V: TRBV4-2
CDR3: ASSQRGLAGGIKETQY

J: TRBJ2-7
V: TRBV4-1
CDR3: ASSQSYDRRYEQY

J: TRBJ2-5
V: TRBV5-4
CDR3: ASSSRTGRETQY

J: TRBJ2-1
V: TRBV28
CDR3: ASTPSGSVGEQF

J: TRBJ1-1
V: TRBV28
CDR3: ASSSTGGGGTEAF

J: TRBJ1-1
V: TRBV29-1
CDR3: SVRNTEAF

J: TRBJ2-7
V: TRBV7-9
CDR3: ASSLDLAGPYEQY

J: TRBJ1-2
V: TRBV5-1
CDR3: ASSLVLAGGANGYT

J: TRBJ2-1
V: TRBV4-2
CDR3: ASSHRDRGDNEQF

J: TRBJ1-5
V: TRBV7-4
CDR3: ASSLGTGQWDPRH

J: TRBJ2-7
V: TRBV27
CDR3: ASRVGLAGGLYEQY

J: TRBJ2-1
V: TRBV28
CDR3: ASEAGQGYNEQF

J: TRBJ1-4
V: TRBV5-4
CDR3: ASSFWATNEKLF

J: TRBJ2-7
V: TRBV9
CDR3: ASSVDGTGRSYEQY

J: TRBJ1-5
V: TRBV12-5
CDR3: ASGPNRDRWNSNQPQH

J: TRBJ1-5
V: TRBV4-2
CDR3: ASSQEAEVQPQH

J: TRBJ1-5
V: TRBV9
CDR3: ASSAGQGGSNQPQH

J: TRBJ2-7
V: TRBV27
CDR3: ASSFGTGNYEQY

J: TRBJ2-5
V: TRBV7-7
CDR3: ASSSGAGAEETQY

J: TRBJ2-7
V: TRBV4-2
CDR3: ASSHPDGDEQY

J: TRBJ1-1
V: TRBV6-6
CDR3: ASSYGRTEAF

J: TRBJ1-6
V: TRBV5-6
CDR3: ASSYGVDSPLH

J: TRBJ1-1
V: TRBV5-1
CDR3: ASSLVVGENTEAF

J: TRBJ1-1
V: TRBV9
CDR3: ASSADGRGGTEAF

J: TRBJ2-6
V: TRBV5-4
CDR3: ASSLQDSGANVLT

J: TRBJ1-1
V: TRBV5-1
CDR3: ASRPGVRNTEAF

J: TRBJ2-5
V: TRBV6-5
CDR3: ASHRAAQETQY

J: TRBJ2-7
V: TRBV9
CDR3: ASSATSATYEQY

J: TRBJ2-7
V: TRBV10-1
CDR3: ASSLTGY

J: TRBJ2-1
V: TRBV5-6
CDR3: ASSWGRAGQNEQF

J: TRBJ2-7
V: TRBV4-2
CDR3: ASSQVDFYDSGVGYEQY